Listed below are T cell receptor beta chains from one sample, sequenced in a study of robustness of blood B and T cell sequencing. TCRdb called the PCR reads again in MiXCR, with one record for every CDR3 protein. Of about 2,000 distinct CDR3 sequences in the sample, 72% were seen once. The specimen sequenced was peripheral blood. These receptors were taken from a human donor in good health. CDR3s include the opening cysteine and the closing phenylalanine or tryptophan. Fields, in order: clone size, J gene, V gene, D gene, CDR3 protein, CDR3 DNA. D genes are given only for firm matches. The size of a clone is reported for some rows only, either as once, few or many, or as a class for expanded clones.

clone_size: .
j_call: TRBJ2-7
v_call: TRBV11-1
d_call: .
cdr3_aa: CASSLLDTYEQYF
cdr3_nt: TGTGCCAGCAGCTTATTGGACACCTACGAGCAGTACTTC

clone_size: .
j_call: TRBJ2-2
v_call: TRBV7-8
d_call: TRBD2
cdr3_aa: CASSLPGLAGGNTGELFF
cdr3_nt: TGTGCCAGCAGCTTACCCGGACTAGCGGGGGGGAACACCGGGGAGCTGTTTTTT

clone_size: .
j_call: TRBJ2-3
v_call: TRBV20-1
d_call: .
cdr3_aa: CSARPNGLSFTDTQYF
cdr3_nt: TGCAGTGCTAGACCCAATGGCCTTTCTTTCACAGATACGCAGTATTTT

clone_size: .
j_call: TRBJ1-6
v_call: TRBV6-5
d_call: .
cdr3_aa: CASSYDEINSPLHF
cdr3_nt: TGTGCCAGCAGTTACGATGAGATTAATTCACCCCTCCACTTT

clone_size: .
j_call: TRBJ2-2
v_call: TRBV6-5
d_call: .
cdr3_aa: CASSLGRTNTGELFF
cdr3_nt: TGTGCCAGCAGTTTAGGCAGGACGAACACCGGGGAGCTGTTTTTT

clone_size: .
j_call: TRBJ2-3
v_call: TRBV12-3/TRBV12-4
d_call: TRBD2
cdr3_aa: CASSPRAGGEDTQYF
cdr3_nt: TGTGCCAGCAGTCCCAGAGCGGGGGGGGAAGATACGCAGTATTTT

clone_size: .
j_call: TRBJ2-7
v_call: TRBV29-1
d_call: TRBD1
cdr3_aa: CSVEDATGDSYEQYF
cdr3_nt: TGCAGCGTTGAAGACGCGACAGGGGACTCCTACGAGCAGTACTTC

clone_size: .
j_call: TRBJ2-1
v_call: TRBV5-6
d_call: .
cdr3_aa: CASSTENEQFF
cdr3_nt: TGTGCCAGCAGCACTGAGAATGAGCAGTTCTTC

clone_size: .
j_call: TRBJ2-2
v_call: TRBV2
d_call: .
cdr3_aa: CASSKEREAGELFF
cdr3_nt: TGTGCCAGCAGTAAAGAGAGGGAGGCCGGGGAGCTGTTTTTT

clone_size: .
j_call: TRBJ1-2
v_call: TRBV10-3
d_call: .
cdr3_aa: CAISEEGVGYTF
cdr3_nt: TGTGCCATCAGTGAGGAAGGGGTTGGCTACACCTTC

clone_size: .
j_call: TRBJ1-1
v_call: TRBV24-1
d_call: .
cdr3_aa: CATSLDGTEAFF
cdr3_nt: TGTGCCACCAGCCTCGACGGGACTGAAGCTTTCTTT

clone_size: .
j_call: TRBJ2-2
v_call: TRBV12-3/TRBV12-4
d_call: .
cdr3_aa: CASIAGAANTGELFF
cdr3_nt: TGTGCCAGCATCGCCGGGGCCGCAAACACCGGGGAGCTGTTTTTT

clone_size: .
j_call: TRBJ1-2
v_call: TRBV5-5
d_call: TRBD1
cdr3_aa: CASSFWDRDGYTF
cdr3_nt: TGTGCCAGCAGCTTTTGGGACAGGGACGGCTACACCTTC

clone_size: large
j_call: TRBJ1-2
v_call: TRBV4-2
d_call: .
cdr3_aa: CASSQDRTRGYTF
cdr3_nt: TGTGCCAGCAGCCAAGATAGGACACGAGGCTACACCTTC

clone_size: .
j_call: TRBJ2-2
v_call: TRBV5-1
d_call: .
cdr3_aa: CASSLLQNTGELFF
cdr3_nt: TGCGCCAGCAGCTTGTTACAAAACACCGGGGAGCTGTTTTTT

clone_size: .
j_call: TRBJ2-6
v_call: TRBV6-4
d_call: TRBD2
cdr3_aa: CASSDSSGGSGANVLTF
cdr3_nt: TGTGCCAGCAGTGACTCTAGCGGGGGGTCTGGGGCCAACGTCCTGACTTTC

clone_size: .
j_call: TRBJ1-2
v_call: TRBV7-9
d_call: .
cdr3_aa: CASSSGAYGYTF
cdr3_nt: TGTGCCAGCAGCTCCGGTGCATATGGCTACACCTTC

clone_size: .
j_call: TRBJ2-1
v_call: TRBV5-1
d_call: TRBD1
cdr3_aa: CASSLQGQVEEQFF
cdr3_nt: TGCGCCAGCAGCCTCCAGGGACAGGTTGAAGAGCAGTTCTTC

clone_size: .
j_call: TRBJ2-1
v_call: TRBV5-1
d_call: .
cdr3_aa: CASSLGTDMNEQFF
cdr3_nt: TGCGCCAGCAGCCTCGGGACGGACATGAATGAGCAGTTCTTC

clone_size: once
j_call: TRBJ1-2
v_call: TRBV5-4
d_call: .
cdr3_aa: CASSLGDYGYTF
cdr3_nt: TGTGCCAGCAGCTTGGGGGACTATGGCTACACCTTC

clone_size: large
j_call: TRBJ1-5
v_call: TRBV19
d_call: TRBD1
cdr3_aa: CASSTGTGYFNQPQHF
cdr3_nt: TGTGCCAGTAGTACCGGGACAGGATACTTCAATCAGCCCCAGCATTTT

clone_size: .
j_call: TRBJ1-3
v_call: TRBV6-1
d_call: TRBD1
cdr3_aa: CASSRTGTAGNTIYF
cdr3_nt: TGTGCCAGCAGTCGCACCGGGACAGCTGGAAACACCATATATTTT

clone_size: .
j_call: TRBJ2-2
v_call: TRBV10-3
d_call: .
cdr3_aa: CAISTKTVNTGELFF
cdr3_nt: TGTGCCATCAGTACTAAGACAGTTAACACCGGGGAGCTGTTTTTT

clone_size: .
j_call: TRBJ2-7
v_call: TRBV5-1
d_call: TRBD1
cdr3_aa: CASSLAGPRGTGSYEQYF
cdr3_nt: TGCGCCAGCAGCTTGGCCGGTCCGCGTGGGACAGGCTCCTACGAGCAGTACTTC

clone_size: .
j_call: TRBJ2-6
v_call: TRBV4-1
d_call: .
cdr3_aa: CASSRAGEGANVLTF
cdr3_nt: TGCGCCAGCAGCCGCGCTGGTGAGGGGGCCAACGTCCTGACTTTC

clone_size: .
j_call: TRBJ1-2
v_call: TRBV29-1
d_call: .
cdr3_aa: CSVEPQQPPYGYTF
cdr3_nt: TGCAGCGTTGAGCCACAGCAGCCCCCGTATGGCTACACCTTC

clone_size: large
j_call: TRBJ1-1
v_call: TRBV6-5
d_call: .
cdr3_aa: CASSYTRNTEAFF
cdr3_nt: TGTGCCAGCAGCTATACGCGGAACACTGAAGCTTTCTTT

clone_size: large
j_call: TRBJ1-1
v_call: TRBV12-3/TRBV12-4
d_call: .
cdr3_aa: CASSLTDKTEAFF
cdr3_nt: TGTGCCAGCAGTCTCACCGACAAAACTGAAGCTTTCTTT

clone_size: .
j_call: TRBJ2-3
v_call: TRBV19
d_call: .
cdr3_aa: CASSQRKDTQYF
cdr3_nt: TGTGCCAGTAGCCAACGGAAAGATACGCAGTATTTT

clone_size: hyperexpanded
j_call: TRBJ1-1
v_call: TRBV5-1
d_call: .
cdr3_aa: CASSLGPTGNTEAFF
cdr3_nt: TGCGCCAGCAGCTTGGGGCCGACAGGGAACACTGAAGCTTTCTTT

clone_size: .
j_call: TRBJ1-2
v_call: TRBV15
d_call: .
cdr3_aa: CATSRGRESYGYTF
cdr3_nt: TGTGCCACCAGCAGAGGACGGGAAAGCTATGGCTACACCTTC

clone_size: .
j_call: TRBJ1-6
v_call: TRBV3-1
d_call: .
cdr3_aa: CASSQTEGGNSPLHF
cdr3_nt: TGTGCCAGCAGCCAAACGGAGGGTGGGAATTCACCCCTCCACTTT

clone_size: .
j_call: TRBJ1-6
v_call: TRBV7-9
d_call: TRBD1
cdr3_aa: CASSPDRDYSPLHF
cdr3_nt: TGTGCCAGCAGCCCCGACAGGGATTATTCACCCCTCCACTTT

clone_size: .
j_call: TRBJ2-1
v_call: TRBV5-5
d_call: .
cdr3_aa: CASSQGPGPSSYNEQFF
cdr3_nt: TGTGCCAGCAGCCAGGGGCCAGGTCCTAGCTCCTACAATGAGCAGTTCTTC

clone_size: .
j_call: TRBJ2-7
v_call: TRBV5-1
d_call: .
cdr3_aa: CASSLAAGYEQYF
cdr3_nt: TGCGCCAGCAGCTTGGCTGCAGGGTACGAGCAGTACTTC

clone_size: .
j_call: TRBJ2-2
v_call: TRBV29-1
d_call: TRBD1
cdr3_aa: CSAGTGLAGELFF
cdr3_nt: TGCAGCGCCGGGACAGGTCTAGCCGGGGAGCTGTTTTTT

clone_size: .
j_call: TRBJ2-7
v_call: TRBV5-1
d_call: .
cdr3_aa: CASSLAGQIAYEQYF
cdr3_nt: TGCGCCAGCAGCTTGGCAGGTCAGATAGCCTACGAGCAGTACTTC

clone_size: .
j_call: TRBJ1-2
v_call: TRBV30
d_call: TRBD1
cdr3_aa: CAWSVPGGGYGYTF
cdr3_nt: TGTGCCTGGAGTGTTCCAGGGGGCGGTTATGGCTACACCTTC

clone_size: .
j_call: TRBJ1-6
v_call: TRBV9
d_call: TRBD1
cdr3_aa: CASSEQGAGSPLHF
cdr3_nt: TGTGCCAGCAGCGAACAGGGGGCTGGTTCACCCCTCCACTTT

clone_size: few
j_call: TRBJ1-1
v_call: TRBV4-1
d_call: .
cdr3_aa: CASSQDSSLNTEAFF
cdr3_nt: TGCGCCAGCAGCCAAGATAGCTCACTGAACACTGAAGCTTTCTTT

clone_size: .
j_call: TRBJ1-2
v_call: TRBV6-6
d_call: TRBD1
cdr3_aa: CASSRDREANYGYTF
cdr3_nt: TGTGCCAGCAGCCGAGACAGGGAAGCTAACTATGGCTACACCTTC

clone_size: .
j_call: TRBJ2-1
v_call: TRBV7-6
d_call: TRBD2
cdr3_aa: CASSLVGGAYNEQFF
cdr3_nt: TGTGCCAGCAGCTTAGTCGGGGGGGCCTACAATGAGCAGTTCTTC

clone_size: .
j_call: TRBJ2-1
v_call: TRBV24-1
d_call: TRBD2
cdr3_aa: CATSEGTSGGRENEQFF
cdr3_nt: TGTGCCACCAGTGAGGGGACTAGCGGGGGGCGGGAGAATGAGCAGTTCTTC

clone_size: once
j_call: TRBJ2-3
v_call: TRBV30
d_call: .
cdr3_aa: CAWGPNTDTQYF
cdr3_nt: TGTGCCTGGGGTCCCAACACAGATACGCAGTATTTT

clone_size: .
j_call: TRBJ2-3
v_call: TRBV29-1
d_call: TRBD2
cdr3_aa: CSVVGTSGVTDTQYF
cdr3_nt: TGCAGCGTTGTGGGGACTAGCGGCGTAACAGATACGCAGTATTTT

clone_size: .
j_call: TRBJ2-3
v_call: TRBV5-4
d_call: .
cdr3_aa: CASSLGQGPTDTQYF
cdr3_nt: TGTGCCAGCAGCTTGGGGCAGGGACCCACAGATACGCAGTATTTT

clone_size: .
j_call: TRBJ2-1
v_call: TRBV14
d_call: TRBD2
cdr3_aa: CASQLAGGLGEQFF
cdr3_nt: TGTGCCAGCCAACTAGCGGGGGGGCTCGGTGAGCAGTTCTTC

clone_size: few
j_call: TRBJ1-3
v_call: TRBV6-5
d_call: TRBD1
cdr3_aa: CASSYSRQGTGNTIYF
cdr3_nt: TGTGCCAGCAGTTACTCGAGACAGGGCACTGGAAACACCATATATTTT

clone_size: .
j_call: TRBJ2-3
v_call: TRBV7-9
d_call: .
cdr3_aa: CASSSYTDTQYF
cdr3_nt: TGTGCCAGCAGCTCCTACACAGATACGCAGTATTTT

clone_size: few
j_call: TRBJ1-1
v_call: TRBV5-1
d_call: .
cdr3_aa: CASSLVGGTNTEAFF
cdr3_nt: TGCGCCAGCAGCTTGGTGGGGGGTACGAACACTGAAGCTTTCTTT

clone_size: .
j_call: TRBJ1-5
v_call: TRBV10-3
d_call: TRBD1
cdr3_aa: CAIRAGGDDNQPQHF
cdr3_nt: TGTGCCATCAGAGCAGGGGGGGATGACAATCAGCCCCAGCATTTT

clone_size: .
j_call: TRBJ1-2
v_call: TRBV5-1
d_call: .
cdr3_aa: CASSPEGDYGYTF
cdr3_nt: TGCGCCAGCAGCCCGGAGGGGGACTATGGCTACACCTTC